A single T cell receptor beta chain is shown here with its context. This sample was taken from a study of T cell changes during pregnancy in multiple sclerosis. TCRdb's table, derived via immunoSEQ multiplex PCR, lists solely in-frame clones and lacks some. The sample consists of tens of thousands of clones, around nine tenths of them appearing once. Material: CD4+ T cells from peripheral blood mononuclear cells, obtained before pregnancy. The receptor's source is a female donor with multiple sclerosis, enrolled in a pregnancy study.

CDR3 sequence reads: CASSRPGTVDYEQYF. Here the CDR3 DNA reads TGTGCCAGCTCCCGCCCCGGGACAGTCGACTACGAGCAGTACTTC. The chain links TRBV13 to TRBJ2-7, with 7 positions matching TRBD1. V dropped 8 bases and J dropped 3; count of bases not matched to a gene: 13. From germline, CDR1 is PRHDT and CDR2 FYEKMQ (reference sequence). This CDR3 region has 15 residues.